This TCR beta chain came from a study of OX40 agonist ivuxolimab in advanced cancers. General notes on the study: Ivuxolimab, which targeted the costimulatory receptor OX40 (CD134), was an agonistic, fully human IgG2 monoclonal antibody. Of the roughly 51 patients in dose escalation, 19 had hepatocellular carcinoma, around 15 had melanoma, 9 had renal cell carcinoma and 9 had head and neck cancer. Intravenous ivuxolimab was administered to patients every 2 weeks at six dose levels: 0.01, 0.1, 0.3, 1.5, 3 and 10 mg/kg. In the dose-escalation cohort, 82.7% of patients were male, and the mean age was roughly 60 years, with a range of 23 to 79. Prior anti-PD-1, anti-PD-L1 or anti-CTLA-4 therapy was permitted, and about two fifths of dose-escalation patients had received checkpoint inhibitors. The paper covers the monotherapy dose-escalation part of the phase I ivuxolimab trial, which included N ≈ 57 patients. The purpose of peripheral TCRbeta sequencing was to test whether ivuxolimab changed TCR sequence diversity and led to clonal T-cell expansion. Partial responses were achieved by three dose-escalation patients, of whom one had hepatocellular carcinoma and two had cutaneous melanoma.

About this clone: The clone's antigen remains unknown. Within one base of it there is no much larger clone, and no base qualities were kept.

The CDR3 goes from the cysteine to the phenylalanine over 11 residues. Of all the DNA, just the CDR3 is kept, 33 bases in frame from base 1. The junction shows trimming of 2 bases on V and 7 bases on J, plus 9 bases between the germline ends. The CDR1 and CDR2 encoded by the germline V gene (reference sequence) are GTSNPN and SVGIG. To sequence the TCRbeta CDR3 region, genomic DNA was isolated from the sorted cells. TCRbeta CDR3 regions were sequenced using the immunoSEQ Assay. The source is immuneACCESS, and TCRdb retained only in-frame sequences with V and J called. Part of the clones is not carried over; for the studies checked, unresolved V genes explain less than half of this, and the remainder is unexplained. This sample holds some 97,000 clones; about 90% were observed only once. The ten top clones hold just over 0.15% of the sample. What the work shows at the level of the full study, not this receptor alone: Low levels of normalized T-cell clonal expansion were also shown by some nonresponding patients. At doses of 0.1 to 3.0 mg/kg, clonal expansion of both CD4+ and CD8+ blood T cells was observed from baseline to week 6. Antigen specificity was not determined for the clonally expanded peripheral T cells. In the 0.1-3.0 mg/kg groups, partial responders had among the lowest normalized peripheral clonal expansion, particularly in CD8+ T cells. After ivuxolimab, CD8+ T cells had more expanded clones than CD4+ T cells on average.

The trial excluded patients who had a history of autoimmune disease or who were on systemic immunosuppression. Peripheral blood for TCR sequencing was collected from all dose cohorts at baseline, on cycle 4 day 1, and on cycle 7 day 1. Samples came from an open-label, multicenter, first-in-human phase I dose-escalation trial of ivuxolimab. Adults with locally advanced or metastatic melanoma, renal cell carcinoma, hepatocellular carcinoma or head and neck squamous cell carcinoma were enrolled in the trial. Before TCR sequencing, CD4+ T cells and CD8+ T cells from peripheral blood were sorted into separate populations.

The sample was CD4+ or CD8+ T cells sorted from blood, taken in a trial of the OX40 agonist ivuxolimab. The chain uses TRBV30 and TRBJ2-7; the D gene is possibly TRBD1, with 5 bases matching. The sequence derives from an adult with an advanced solid tumor such as melanoma, head and neck, liver or kidney cancer. In nucleotides, the sequence is TGTGCCTGGAGTAGGGGTACAGAGCAGTACTTC. Protein translation: CAWSRGTEQYF. Reference TRBV30 and TRBJ2-7 proteins supply the regions before and after the CDR3; the full variable domain is: SQTIHQWPATLVQPVGSPLSLECTVEGTSNPNLYWYRQAAGRGLQLLFYSVGIGQISSEVPQNLSASRPQDRQFILSSKKLLLSDSGFYLCAWSRGTEQYFGPGTRLTVT.